This note documents a single TCR beta chain sequence. Antigen: not known. Only in-frame clones appear in the TCRdb table, and some are missing; sequencing was by immunoSEQ multiplex PCR. The sample contains tens of thousands of clones, around 95% of which appear only once. These data come from a study of graft-versus-host responses after intestinal transplantation. On the study more broadly: Recipients were given multivisceral, liver-intestinal, or isolated intestinal transplants. All of the recipients had induction that used anti-thymocyte globulin, then tacrolimus and steroids for approximately 3 years.

The CDR3 totals 14 residues. V was clipped by 7 bases and J by 3 bases, with 17 bases between them. From germline, CDR1 is SQVTM and CDR2 ANQGSEA. The chain is built from TRBV29-1 and TRBJ2-3; tentative D call: TRBD2 (6 bases). The material was unstimulated CD8+ T cells sorted from spleen or lymph node cells, obtained before transplant. This receptor was identified in a human donor who was the organ donor for an intestinal transplant. Written as DNA, the CDR3 is TGCAGCGCCTGGGGGGAAGGGGCTACAGATACGCAGTATTTT. Translated, it gives CSAWGEGATDTQYF.